Below, 28 T cell receptor beta chains from the same sample are listed, as sequenced in a study of radiation and T cells in renal cell carcinoma (TCRdb year 2020). Receptors were amplified or captured by the immunoSEQ multiplex PCR assay. TCRdb carries this immuneACCESS record with in-frame sequences only. Its versions omit some clonotypes, under half of them owing to an unresolved V gene in the studies checked, with the rest unexplained. Recorded for this sample are about 130,000 clones; 65% to 85% of them occurred a single time. The leading ten clones occupy roughly 5% of the sample. Sample time point, as interpreted from the label and publication: blood 2 weeks post-SBRT. The treatment or condition label, read with the paper, signifies: 15 Gy SBRT to primary tumor, nephrectomy 4 weeks later. This material consisted of blood, taken from a patient whose treatment included radiotherapy and nephrectomy. All receptors come from a man aged 50 to 59 with renal cell carcinoma.

DNA for the CDR3: TGTGCCAGCAGCTTAGTCGGGACTGAAGCTTTCTTT. Residues: CASSLVGTEAFF. The chain joins TRBV11-2 to TRBJ1-1; no reliable D call. Germline CDR1 is SGHAT and CDR2 is FQNNGV. Trimming left V 1 base short and J 5 bases short, with 5 bases between. There are 12 residues in the CDR3.

The V and J genes are TRBV9 and TRBJ2-7; weak D call: TRBD1 (6 bases). V was clipped by 0 bases and J by 4 bases, with 11 bases between them. The CDR3 contains 14 residues. Germline loops: CDR1 SGDLS, CDR2 YYNGEE. CDR3 amino acids: CASSVAGDNYEQYF. CDR3 nucleotide sequence: TGTGCCAGCAGCGTAGCAGGGGATAATTACGAGCAGTACTTC. Using reference TRBV9 and TRBJ2-7 for the parts outside the CDR3, the full variable domain is DSGVTQTPKHLITATGQRVTLRCSPRSGDLSVYWYQQSLDQGLQFLIQYYNGEERAKGNILERFSAQQFPDLHSELNLSSLELGDSALYFCASSVAGDNYEQYFGPGTRLTVT.

V gene TRBV13 combines with J gene TRBJ2-2, with 13 positions matching TRBD2. This CDR3 region has 16 residues. Germline loops: CDR1 PRHDT, CDR2 FYEKMQ (reference sequence). V was pared by 4 bases and J by 6 bases, with 5 bases of the junction left unmatched. The CDR3 reads CASSSKGLAGAGELFF. DNA of the CDR3: TGTGCCAGCAGCTCAAAAGGACTAGCGGGAGCCGGGGAGCTGTTTTTT.

The rearrangement joins TRBV5-1 to TRBJ1-4; D is ambiguous. The CDR3 consists of 15 residues. Trimming took off 0 bases at V and 0 bases at J, with 6 bases between the two ends. CDR1 is SGHRS, CDR2 YFSETQ, per germline. The CDR3 region has the DNA TGCGCCAGCAGCTTGGGGTTTGCAACTAATGAAAAACTGTTTTTT. Its translation: CASSLGFATNEKLFF.

V and J are TRBV2 and TRBJ2-5; 8 nucleotides match TRBD1. J lost 3 bases, V lost 6 bases, and 6 bases had no gene match. There are 14 residues in the CDR3. Per the germline V gene, CDR1 is SNHLY and CDR2 is FYNNEI. DNA for the CDR3: TGTGCCAGCAGCCCTAGACAGGGGAAAGAGACCCAGTACTTC. Translated: CASSPRQGKETQYF.

V and J are TRBV7-2 and TRBJ2-2; the D gene is possibly TRBD2 (5 bases). The CDR3 has 16 amino acids. CDR1 SGHTA and CDR2 FQGNSA come from the germline V gene. V dropped 3 bases and J dropped 2 bases, with 13 bases sitting between them. The CDR3 DNA follows: TGTGCCAGCAGCTTGTTTTCGGGGTTCAACACCGGGGAGCTGTTTTTT. Residues: CASSLFSGFNTGELFF.

The CDR3 loop reads CASSQESGLRNYGYTF. The CDR3 DNA sequence: TGCGCCAGCAGCCAAGAGTCAGGATTGCGGAACTATGGCTACACCTTC. J is TRBJ1-2 and V is TRBV4-1, with D unclear. In germline, CDR1 is MGHRA, CDR2 YSYEKL. The V end lost 0 bases, the J end lost 2 bases, and 13 bases lay between the germline ends. This CDR3 comprises 16 residues.

The V and J genes are TRBV6-6 and TRBJ1-5, with 7 bases matching TRBD1. CDR3 length: 15 amino acids. V gave up 2 bases and J gave up 4 bases; unmatched junction bases: 5. Looked up from germline, CDR1 is MNHNY and CDR2 is SVGAGI (reference sequence). The CDR3 here is CASSYRDSRNQPQHF. For the CDR3, the DNA is TGTGCCAGCAGTTACCGGGACAGTCGGAATCAGCCCCAGCATTTT.

This clone was found once. The rearrangement joins TRBV27 to TRBJ2-5; the D call may be TRBD1 or TRBD2 (5 bases each). The CDR3 totals 15 residues. The V end lost 6 bases, the J end lost 4 bases, and 18 bases lay between the germline ends. The germline gives CDR1 MNHEY, CDR2 SMNVEV (reference sequence). CDR3 in amino acids: CASRTARGAGETQYF. DNA for the CDR3: TGTGCCAGCAGAACAGCAAGAGGGGCAGGAGAGACCCAGTACTTC.

In regard to this clone: At one boundary the junction diverges from the germline segment, which might be a read error. This sequence joins TRBV6-1 and TRBJ1-3; tentatively, D is TRBD1 (6 bases). The CDR3 is 14 residues long. From germline, CDR1 is MNHNS and CDR2 SASEGT. The CDR3 here is CASREGGSGNTIYF. The CDR3, as DNA: TGTGCCAGCAGAGAAGGGGGCTCTGGAAACACCATATATTTT.

The chain uses TRBV4-1 and TRBJ2-3; TRBD2 agrees at 8 bases. Germline loops: CDR1 MGHRA, CDR2 YSYEKL. V lost 6 bases, J lost 1 base, and 9 bases stayed unmatched. The CDR3 covers 16 residues. In nucleotides, the CDR3 is TGCGCCAGCAGGTACACTCGGACTAGCCGCACAGATACGCAGTATTTT. Protein sequence: CASRYTRTSRTDTQYF.

V is TRBV4-3 and J is TRBJ2-7; maybe TRBD1 (7 bases). This CDR3 is built from 17 residues. Germline V gene lookup returns CDR1 LGHNA and CDR2 YSLEER. V was pared by 0 bases and J by 0 bases, with 15 bases between. CDR3 bases: TGCGCCAGCAGCCAAGAGACAGGGAGGTTGTCCTCCTACGAGCAGTACTTC. Amino acid sequence: CASSQETGRLSSYEQYF.

The gene calls are TRBV2 and TRBJ2-3; TRBD1 matches at 7 bases. CDR1 and CDR2 from the germline V gene are SNHLY and FYNNEI. Germline trimming cut 6 bases from V and 1 base from J; bases unmatched to any gene: 4. This CDR3 is 14 amino acids long. The CDR3 reads CASRATGGTDTQYF. CDR3 in DNA: TGTGCCAGCAGGGCTACAGGGGGCACAGATACGCAGTATTTT.

The chain uses TRBV9 and TRBJ1-1; D is possibly TRBD1 (6 bases). The CDR3 loop spans 14 amino acids. Per the germline V gene, CDR1 is SGDLS and CDR2 is YYNGEE. Trimming left V 5 bases short and J 1 base short, with 12 bases between. CDR3 residues: CASSIGQSNTEAFF. The CDR3 DNA sequence: TGTGCCAGCAGTATAGGACAGTCGAACACTGAAGCTTTCTTT.

This CDR3 is CASSEARDSLYGYTF. The CDR3 coding sequence is TGTGCCAGCAGTGAAGCACGGGACAGCCTCTATGGCTACACCTTC. The chain joins TRBV6-1 to TRBJ1-2; 7 positions agree with TRBD1. Germline CDR1 reads MNHNS; CDR2 reads SASEGT. The length of the CDR3 is 15 residues. V was pared by 0 bases and J by 4 bases, with 5 bases of the junction left unmatched.

This rearrangement joins TRBV10-2 to TRBJ2-1; maybe TRBD2 (6 bases). This CDR3 spans 13 amino acids. V dropped 11 bases and J dropped 0 bases, with 11 bases sitting between them. Germline V gene data show CDR1 as WSHSY and CDR2 as SAAADI. CDR3 protein: CASGLNSYNEQFF. CDR3 nucleotide sequence: TGCGCCTCGGGACTCAACTCCTACAATGAGCAGTTCTTC.

The rearrangement uses TRBV10-2 and TRBJ1-1; D not certain. The CDR3 contains 13 residues. Germline V lookup: CDR1 WSHSY, CDR2 SAAADI. V dropped 9 bases and J dropped 0 bases, with 11 bases sitting between them. The CDR3 loop is CASSAALNTEAFF. As DNA, the CDR3 is TGCGCCAGTTCCGCCGCCCTGAACACTGAAGCTTTCTTT.

The chain couples TRBV6-6 to TRBJ2-3, with unresolved D. Trimming removed 2 bases from V and 1 base from J, with 4 bases in between. The CDR3 spans 13 residues. In germline, CDR1 is MNHNY, CDR2 SVGAGI (reference sequence). CDR3 protein: CASSYGRTDTQYF. The CDR3 coding sequence is TGTGCCAGCAGTTACGGTCGCACAGATACGCAGTATTTT.

The rearrangement links TRBV5-6 to TRBJ1-2; 7 positions agree with TRBD1. The CDR3 extends over 17 amino acids. Germline trimming cut 1 base from V and 3 bases from J; bases unmatched to any gene: 12. The germline gives CDR1 SGHDT, CDR2 YYEEEE. The CDR3: CASSLSPRTGRDYGYTF. CDR3 nucleotide sequence: TGTGCCAGCAGCTTGTCTCCAAGGACAGGCCGGGACTATGGCTACACCTTC. Filled out from reference TRBV5-6 and TRBJ1-2, the complete variable domain reads DAGVTQSPTHLIKTRGQQVTLRCSPKSGHDTVSWYQQALGQGPQFIFQYYEEEERQRGNFPDRFSGHQFPNYSSELNVNALLLGDSALYLCASSLSPRTGRDYGYTFGSGTRLTVV.

The chain is built from TRBV11-3 and TRBJ1-1; D remains ambiguous. V was trimmed by 3 bases and J by 10 bases, leaving 9 bases between them. The germline gives CDR1 SGHNT, CDR2 YENEEA. The CDR3 totals 11 residues. The CDR3 region is CASSFDNLAFF. DNA of the CDR3: TGTGCCAGCAGCTTTGATAATTTAGCTTTCTTT.

This clone was detected a few times. J is TRBJ1-5 and V is TRBV10-2; perhaps TRBD1 as D (6 bases). Trimming cost V 2 bases and J 7 bases, with 12 bases left between them. Germline loops: CDR1 WSHSY, CDR2 SAAADI. CDR3 length equals 14 residues. The CDR3 bases are TGCGCCAGCAGTGAGACAGGGATGTGGCAGCCCCAGCATTTT. Its translation is CASSETGMWQPQHF.

The rearrangement links TRBV29-1 to TRBJ2-5; possibly TRBD1 for D (5 bases). CDR3 length: 15 residues. With 1 base removed from V and 7 bases from J, the gap between germline ends came to 19 bases. Germline loops: CDR1 SQVTM, CDR2 ANQGSEA. Here the CDR3 DNA reads TGCAGCGTTGAAGGAGGTCCCAGGGAATCTGGGACCCAGTACTTC. Its protein product is CSVEGGPRESGTQYF.

This clone was seen once. This chain uses TRBV5-1 with TRBJ1-2, with D perhaps TRBD1 (5 bases). V was cut by 4 bases and J by 5 bases, with 15 bases left in between. CDR1 and CDR2 (germline): SGHRS, YFSETQ. This CDR3 has 14 residues. The CDR3 nucleotides are TGCGCCAGCAGCCCATCCGGGACGGAGTATGGCTACACCTTC. It yields the protein CASSPSGTEYGYTF.

This clone was observed a single time. V gene TRBV2 combines with J gene TRBJ1-5; no clear D gene. Per the germline V gene, CDR1 is SNHLY and CDR2 is FYNNEI. V shed 3 bases and J shed 10 bases, with 19 bases lying between them. CDR3 length: 15 residues. The CDR3 spells CASSEIRSRSRPQHF. CDR3 sequence (DNA): TGTGCCAGCAGTGAGATACGGAGCAGGTCGCGCCCCCAGCATTTT.

This rearrangement joins TRBV5-4 to TRBJ1-2, with TRBD1 matching 11 bases. Looked up from germline, CDR1 is SGHNT and CDR2 is YYREEE (reference sequence). The trim removed 4 bases at V and 3 bases at J, leaving 11 bases unmatched. The CDR3 is made up of 17 amino acids. Here the CDR3 DNA reads TGTGCCAGCAGCGTCGGTGGACAGGGGGCAGGATACTATGGCTACACCTTC. This encodes CASSVGGQGAGYYGYTF. Filled out from reference TRBV5-4 and TRBJ1-2, the complete variable domain reads ETGVTQSPTHLIKTRGQQVTLRCSSQSGHNTVSWYQQALGQGPQFIFQYYREEENGRGNFPPRFSGLQFPNYSSELNVNALELDDSALYLCASSVGGQGAGYYGYTFGSGTRLTVV.

The rearrangement uses TRBV7-2 and TRBJ2-2, with no clear D. CDR3 length: 16 amino acids. Trimming removed 7 bases from V and 0 bases from J, with 15 bases in between. In germline, CDR1 is SGHTA, CDR2 FQGNSA. The CDR3 DNA reads as TGTGCCAGCACCCCCCGGACCGCGACGAACACCGGGGAGCTGTTTTTT. Protein: CASTPRTATNTGELFF.

The chain recombines TRBV4-1 with TRBJ1-1; D gene ambiguous. This CDR3 comprises 14 residues. V was clipped by 5 bases and J by 1 base, with 11 bases between them. Germline CDR1 reads MGHRA; CDR2 reads YSYEKL. CDR3 in DNA: TGCGCCAGCAGCAGACGGGGAGAGAACACTGAAGCTTTCTTT. Residues: CASSRRGENTEAFF.

This chain links TRBV5-4 with TRBJ2-3, with 8 bases aligning to TRBD2. After removal of 0 bases from V and 3 bases from J, the junction contained 6 bases not matched to a gene. Germline V gives CDR1 SGHNT, CDR2 YYREEE (reference sequence). This CDR3 has 16 residues. The CDR3 reads CASSLAAGGGTDTQYF. The CDR3 nucleotides are TGTGCCAGCAGCTTGGCCGCGGGGGGCGGGACAGATACGCAGTATTTT.